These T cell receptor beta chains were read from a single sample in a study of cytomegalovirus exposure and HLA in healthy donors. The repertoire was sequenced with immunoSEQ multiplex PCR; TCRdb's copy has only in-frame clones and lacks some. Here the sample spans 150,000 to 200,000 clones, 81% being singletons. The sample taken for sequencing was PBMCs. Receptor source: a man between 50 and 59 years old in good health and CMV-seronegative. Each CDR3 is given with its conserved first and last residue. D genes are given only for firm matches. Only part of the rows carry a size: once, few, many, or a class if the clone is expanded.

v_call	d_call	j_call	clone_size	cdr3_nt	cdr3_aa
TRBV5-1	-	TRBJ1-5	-	TGCGCCAGCAGCTTAGGGGGGGGATCGGGTGAGCCCCAGCATTTT	CASSLGGGSGEPQHF
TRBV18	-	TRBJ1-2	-	TGTGCCAGCTCCGGACTTAACTATGGCTACACCTTC	CASSGLNYGYTF
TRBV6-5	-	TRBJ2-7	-	TGTGCCAGCAGTTACACACGGGGGTCCTACGAGCAGTACTTC	CASSYTRGSYEQYF
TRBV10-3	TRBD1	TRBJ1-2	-	TGTGCCATCAGGGAGGACAGGGTGAGCTATGGCTACACCTTC	CAIREDRVSYGYTF
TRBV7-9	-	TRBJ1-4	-	TGTTCCAGCAGCTTCCCGTACTCTAATGAAAAACTGTTTTTT	CSSSFPYSNEKLFF
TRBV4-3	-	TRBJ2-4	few	TGCGCCAGCAGCCAAGATCTATCAGCAGGGTCAAGCTCGATGGCCAAAAACATTCAGTACTTC	CASSQDLSAGSSSMAKNIQYF
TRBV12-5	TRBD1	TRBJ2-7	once	TGTGCTAGTGGTTTGGGACAGGGGGTCGACGAGCAGTACTTC	CASGLGQGVDEQYF
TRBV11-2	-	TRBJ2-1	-	TGTGCCAGCAGCTTAGATCAGACACCCTATGGTGAGCAGTTCTTC	CASSLDQTPYGEQFF
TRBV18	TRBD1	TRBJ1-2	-	TGTGCCAGCTCACTATCCGGTGGACAGGGACTTCTGAGGTTCTTTCGCGATGGCTACACCTTC	CASSLSGGQGLLRFFRDGYTF
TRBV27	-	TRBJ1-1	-	TGTGCCAGCAGTTTATATCCCAGAATGAACACTGAAGCTTTCTTT	CASSLYPRMNTEAFF
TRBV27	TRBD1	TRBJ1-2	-	TGTGCCAGCAGTTCTCCTACCCAGGGGGCGGCTGGCTACACCTTC	CASSSPTQGAAGYTF
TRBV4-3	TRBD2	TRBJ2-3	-	TGCGCCAGCAGCCAAGATACTGTGGCTAGCGGATACACAGATACGCAGTATTTT	CASSQDTVASGYTDTQYF
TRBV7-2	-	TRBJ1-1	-	TGTGCCAGCAGCCGCGTGGGCGGGGGATTGAACACTGAAGCTTTCTTT	CASSRVGGGLNTEAFF
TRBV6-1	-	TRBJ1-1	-	TGTGCCAGCAAAATCTATGCCAGGGGTAACACTGAAGCTTTCTTT	CASKIYARGNTEAFF
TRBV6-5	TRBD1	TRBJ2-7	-	TGTGCCAGCAGTTCTCTCCCCGGGACAGAGTACGAGCAGTACTTC	CASSSLPGTEYEQYF
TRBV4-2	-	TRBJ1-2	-	TGTGCCAGCAGCCAAGAATGGGCAGGGGCCTATGGCTACACCTTC	CASSQEWAGAYGYTF
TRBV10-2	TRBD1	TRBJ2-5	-	TGCGCCAGCAGCGGACAGGGTGGAGAGACCCAGTACTTC	CASSGQGGETQYF
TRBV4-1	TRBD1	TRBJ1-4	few	TGCGCCAGCAGCCAACCGGGACAGGGTCCTGAAAAACTGTTTTTT	CASSQPGQGPEKLFF
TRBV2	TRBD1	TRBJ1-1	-	TGTGCCAGCGCTGGGACAGGGGAATTGGCGGTTGCTTTCTTT	CASAGTGELAVAFF
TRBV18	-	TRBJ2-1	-	TGTGCCAGCTCACCAGAGGGTAGGCTCAACAATGAGCAGTTCTTC	CASSPEGRLNNEQFF
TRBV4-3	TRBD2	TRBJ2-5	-	TGCGCCAGCAGCCAAGACCCCGCGGGGGGGCTGGAGACCCAGTACTTC	CASSQDPAGGLETQYF
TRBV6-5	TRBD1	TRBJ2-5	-	TGTGCCAGCAGTAAACAGGGGGCAGGGGAGACCCAGTACTTC	CASSKQGAGETQYF
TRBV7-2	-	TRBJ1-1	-	TGTGCCAGCAGCTTAGACTACCGGGGGGGGGCTTTCTTT	CASSLDYRGGAFF
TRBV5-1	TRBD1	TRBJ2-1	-	TGCGCCAGCAGCTCGGGGCGGCAGGGGGCGAATGAGCAGTTCTTC	CASSSGRQGANEQFF
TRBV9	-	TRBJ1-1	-	TGTGCCAGCAGCCCCATACAGGGAAGGGCTGAAGCTTTCTTT	CASSPIQGRAEAFF
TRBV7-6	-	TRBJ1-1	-	TGTGCCAGCAGCTTAGGGGGTGGCAGGGAGGGTGAAGCTTTCTTT	CASSLGGGREGEAFF
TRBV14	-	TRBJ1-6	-	TGTGCCAGCAGCCAAGTAACGGGTAATTCACCCCTCCACTTT	CASSQVTGNSPLHF
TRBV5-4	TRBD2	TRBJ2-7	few	TGTGCCAGCAGTATAAAAGCGGGGGGGCACTACGAGCAGTACTTC	CASSIKAGGHYEQYF
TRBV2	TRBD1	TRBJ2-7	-	TGTGCCAGCAGGGGAGGACAGGGAGCTTCGCAGTACTTC	CASRGGQGASQYF
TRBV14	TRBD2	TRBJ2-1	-	TGTGCCAGCAGCCAAGAACCAGCGGGGAGGAATGAGCAGTTCTTC	CASSQEPAGRNEQFF
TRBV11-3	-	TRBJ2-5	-	TGTGCCAGCAGCCATCAAAGCGGGTACCAAGAGACCCAGTACTTC	CASSHQSGYQETQYF
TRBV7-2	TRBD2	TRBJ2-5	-	TGTGCCAGCAGCTTAGTCCCTAGCGGGTCCTTGGTAGAGACCCAGTACTTC	CASSLVPSGSLVETQYF
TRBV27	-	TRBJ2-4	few	TGTGCCAGCAGGTTCGCGGGGCTCAAAAACATCCAGTACTTC	CASRFAGLKNIQYF
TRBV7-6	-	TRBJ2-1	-	TGTGCCAGCAGCGCCGTTGCCAGGGGCTCCTACAATGAGCAGTTCTTC	CASSAVARGSYNEQFF
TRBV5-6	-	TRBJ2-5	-	TGTGCCAGCAGCTTGGGCGGATTCCAAGAGACCCAGTACTTC	CASSLGGFQETQYF
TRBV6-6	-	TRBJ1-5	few	TGTGCCAGCAGTTTGCGACAGGTAAATCAGCCCCAGCATTTT	CASSLRQVNQPQHF
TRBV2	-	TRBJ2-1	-	TGTGCCAGCAGGGGGGGATTTTACAATGAGCAGTTCTTC	CASRGGFYNEQFF
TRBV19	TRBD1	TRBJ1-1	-	TGTGCCAGTAGCCGAGAGGGGACAGCGAACACTGAAGCTTTCTTT	CASSREGTANTEAFF
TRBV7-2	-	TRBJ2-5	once	TGTGCCAGCAGCTTATATCCAGGGACCCAGTACTTC	CASSLYPGTQYF
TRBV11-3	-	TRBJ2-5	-	TGTGCCAGCAGCCCACTAGAACTACAAGAGACCCAGTACTTC	CASSPLELQETQYF
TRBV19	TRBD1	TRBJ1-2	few	TGTGCCAGTACCCCGAGGGGGCGAAACTATGGCTACACCTTC	CASTPRGRNYGYTF
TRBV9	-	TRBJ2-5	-	TGTGCCAGCAGCGTAGCTCCGGGGGAGGAGACCCAGTACTTC	CASSVAPGEETQYF
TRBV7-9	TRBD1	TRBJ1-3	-	TGTGCCAGCAGCTATAACAGGGGACAAAACACCATATATTTT	CASSYNRGQNTIYF
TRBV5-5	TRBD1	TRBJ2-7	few	TGTGCCAGCAGCATTCAGGGGGCAAGCGGATACGAGCAGTACTTC	CASSIQGASGYEQYF
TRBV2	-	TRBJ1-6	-	TGTGCCAGCAAGGCCAGGTCCAATTCACCCCTCCACTTT	CASKARSNSPLHF
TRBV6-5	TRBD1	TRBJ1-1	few	TGTGCCAGCAGTCCGGACAGGGGGCAAACTGAAGCTTTCTTT	CASSPDRGQTEAFF
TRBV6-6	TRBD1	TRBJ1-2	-	TGTGCCAGCAACGGGGCGGGGACAGGGTTTAACTATGGCTACACCTTC	CASNGAGTGFNYGYTF
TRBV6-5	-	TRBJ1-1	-	TGTGCCAGCAGTTTAGCAGGGGTCGGCACTGAAGCTTTCTTT	CASSLAGVGTEAFF
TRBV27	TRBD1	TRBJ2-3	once	TGTGCCAGCAGTTTAGGGGCCCGGGACAGGGTATGGACGCAGTATTTT	CASSLGARDRVWTQYF
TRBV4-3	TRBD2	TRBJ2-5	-	TGCGCCAGCAGCCGAGGGACTAGCGGGGGGCAAGAGACCCAGTACTTC	CASSRGTSGGQETQYF
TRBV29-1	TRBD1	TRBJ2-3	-	TGCAGCGTTGACCACAGGGGAACAGATACGCAGTATTTT	CSVDHRGTDTQYF